This TCR beta chain is drawn from a study of cytomegalovirus exposure and HLA in healthy donors. Sequencing was performed with immunoSEQ multiplex PCR; in TCRdb, only in-frame clones are kept and a portion is missing. In the table there are roughly 140,000 clones, 91% of which are singletons. This clone was recorded a few times. As yet, its antigen is unknown. CDR1 and CDR2 (germline): MNHNS, SASEGT. This CDR3 is built from 14 residues. Trimming shortened V by 2 bases and J by 3 bases, and 10 bases separated the two germline ends. Whole-study results and caveats: The study found most TCR sequences rare, yet found some public TCRs in many donors.

V usage is TRBV6-1 and J usage is TRBJ1-2; unclear D gene. The sequence was collected from a man younger than 35 in good health and CMV-seronegative. The sample was PBMCs. CDR3 residues: CASSEIYLHYGYTF. DNA of the CDR3: TGTGCCAGCAGTGAAATCTACCTTCACTATGGCTACACCTTC.